Presented here are 19 T cell receptor beta chains from one specimen sequenced in a study of glioma-infiltrating T cells after dendritic cell vaccination. Produced via immunoSEQ multiplex PCR; TCRdb's table is partial and in-frame only. The repertoire includes tens of thousands of clones, around four fifths of them detected once, and under 8% sits in the top ten. The sample's time point: after dendritic cell vaccination, including at tumor progression/relapse. The sample consisted of blood, taken after dendritic cell vaccination. These receptors all stem from a human donor with glioblastoma.

The chain employs TRBV18 and TRBJ2-7; D perhaps matches TRBD2 (6 bases). CDR3 size: 16 residues. Germline V gene sequence: CDR1 KGHSH, CDR2 LQKENI. Trimming pared 4 bases from V and 3 bases from J, leaving 19 bases between. This chain's CDR3 is CASSRPDRDWSYEQYF. The CDR3 region has the DNA TGTGCCAGCTCACGACCAGACCGGGACTGGAGCTACGAGCAGTACTTC. Combining the CDR3 with reference TRBV18 and TRBJ2-7 gives the whole variable domain NAGVMQNPRHLVRRRGQEARLRCSPMKGHSHVYWYRQLPEEGLKFMVYLQKENIIDESGMPKERFSAEFPKEGPSILRIQQVVRGDSAAYFCASSRPDRDWSYEQYFGPGTRLTVT.

The CDR3 here is CASSLNNVQETQYF. The CDR3, as DNA: TGCGCCAGCAGCCTTAATAATGTACAAGAGACCCAGTACTTC. This chain links TRBV5-1 with TRBJ2-5; D unclear. The germline CDR1 and CDR2 sequences are SGHRS and YFSETQ. The CDR3 covers 14 residues. The germline V and J ends were trimmed by 4 bases and 2 bases, with 12 bases remaining between them.

This chain connects TRBV7-2 to TRBJ2-3; D unclear. CDR1 is SGHTA and CDR2 is FQGNSA in the germline V gene. Trimming took 7 bases from V and 5 from J, leaving 16 bases between them. The CDR3 is made up of 14 amino acids. CDR3 DNA: TGTGCCAGCATCGACCCGACTTCCCTAGATACGCAGTATTTT. Translated, it gives CASIDPTSLDTQYF.

The rearrangement links TRBV2 to TRBJ2-7; 8 nucleotides line up with TRBD2. With 9 bases clipped from V and 2 bases from J, the junction kept 9 bases outside the gene matches. Germline lookup yields CDR1 SNHLY and CDR2 FYNNEI. The CDR3 consists of 14 residues. CDR3: CASRSGGTAYEQYF. The CDR3 bases are TGTGCCAGTCGGAGCGGGGGCACTGCCTACGAGCAGTACTTC.

CDR3 in DNA: TGCGCCAGCAGCCAAGAAGACAGGGGTGATCAGCCCCAGCATTTT. Translated: CASSQEDRGDQPQHF. V usage is TRBV4-3 and J usage is TRBJ1-5; 8 bases align to TRBD1. The junction had 3 bases not matched to a gene; V was cut back by 0 bases and J by 5 bases. In germline, CDR1 is LGHNA, CDR2 YSLEER. The CDR3 spans 15 residues.

A word on this clone: One end of the junction fails to match germline, which may point to a read error. The chain employs TRBV6-5 and TRBJ1-1; D is possibly TRBD1 (6 bases). Per germline, CDR1 MNHEY and CDR2 SVGAGI. This CDR3 is 15 amino acids long. CDR3 region: CACSYSGRGGSEAFF. For the CDR3, the DNA is TGTGCCTGCAGTTACAGTGGCAGGGGAGGGTCTGAAGCTTTCTTT.

Turning to this clone: A read error may produce the germline difference seen at one junction end. Within the sample, other DNA sequences also encode this same CDR3. The V call is TRBV9, the J call TRBJ2-2; TRBD2 aligns across 9 bases. The CDR3 is 16 amino acids. CDR1 SGDLS and CDR2 YYNGEE come from the germline V gene. In nucleotides, the CDR3 is TGTGCCAGCAGCCTATTAGCGGGGGCGAACACAGGGGAGCTGTTTTTT. Translated: CASSLLAGANTGELFF.

The chain recombines TRBV19 with TRBJ2-1; 11 bases fit TRBD2. There are 16 residues in the CDR3. From germline, CDR1 is LNHDA and CDR2 SQIVND (reference sequence). Trimming removed 4 bases from V and 8 bases from J; junction bases left unmatched: 10. The CDR3 DNA reads TGTGCCAGTAGTAATAGCGGGGGGGCCGGGTTCTATGAGCAGTTCTTC. The encoded protein is CASSNSGGAGFYEQFF. The full variable domain, rest sourced from reference TRBV19 and TRBJ2-1, is DGGITQSPKYLFRKEGQNVTLSCEQNLNHDAMYWYRQDPGQGLRLIYYSQIVNDFQKGDIAEGYSVSREKKESFPLTVTSAQKNPTAFYLCASSNSGGAGFYEQFFGPGTRLTVL.

In its sample, this clone was seen a few times. The CDR3 loop is CASSWTGVREKLFF. DNA for the CDR3: TGTGCCAGCAGTTGGACAGGGGTTAGAGAAAAACTGTTTTTT. This chain uses TRBV2 with TRBJ1-4; the match to TRBD1 covers 9 bases. J gave up 8 bases and V 5 bases, and 6 bases lay outside the gene matches. This CDR3 is built from 14 residues. CDR1 and CDR2 (germline): SNHLY, FYNNEI.

This clone was recorded only once. The chain employs TRBV6-5 and TRBJ2-5; TRBD1 is a possible D gene (5 bases). Germline V gives CDR1 MNHEY, CDR2 SVGAGI. V was shortened by 6 bases and J by 5 bases, with 19 bases between the two germline ends. This CDR3 region has 15 residues. CDR3 protein: CASSPHEGDGETQYF. In DNA form, the CDR3 reads TGTGCCAGCAGCCCCCACGAAGGGGATGGGGAGACCCAGTACTTC.

This clone was picked up a small number of times. This chain connects TRBV15 to TRBJ1-1, with D possibly TRBD1 on 6 matching bases. The CDR3 contains 16 residues. V was shortened by 0 bases and J by 1 base, with 12 bases between the two germline ends. CDR1 is LNHNV and CDR2 is YYDKDF in the germline V gene (reference sequence). The CDR3 reads CATSRDRSRGNTEAFF. DNA of the CDR3: TGTGCCACCAGCAGAGATCGGTCCAGGGGGAACACTGAAGCTTTCTTT. Full variable domain (rest looked up from reference TRBV15 and TRBJ1-1): DAMVIQNPRYQVTQFGKPVTLSCSQTLNHNVMYWYQQKSSQAPKLLFHYYDKDFNNEADTPDNFQSRRPNTSFCFLDIRSPGLGDTAMYLCATSRDRSRGNTEAFFGQGTRLTVV.

The rearrangement links TRBV5-4 to TRBJ2-6; 9 nucleotides line up with TRBD1. CDR1 and CDR2 from the germline V gene are SGHNT and YYREEE (reference sequence). With V trimmed by 5 bases and J by 2 bases, 14 bases remained unmatched. This CDR3 comprises 19 residues. CDR3 sequence: CASRRRDRVLYPGANVLTF. CDR3 in DNA: TGTGCCAGCAGGCGTAGGGACAGGGTTCTTTACCCTGGGGCCAACGTCCTGACTTTC.

V is TRBV5-8 and J is TRBJ1-1; 9 nucleotides match TRBD1. Germline CDR1 SGHTS, CDR2 YDEGEE. Unmatched junction bases numbered 8, after V lost 2 bases and J lost 6 bases. The CDR3 contains 15 residues. CDR3 sequence reads: CASSFGDREVAEAFF. The DNA for the CDR3 is TGTGCCAGCAGCTTCGGGGACAGGGAGGTTGCTGAAGCTTTCTTT.

This rearrangement joins TRBV19 to TRBJ2-7, with 7 bases matching TRBD2. Germline V lookup: CDR1 LNHDA, CDR2 SQIVND (reference sequence). With 5 bases clipped from V and 6 bases from J, the junction kept 7 bases outside the gene matches. The CDR3 is 13 amino acids. CDR3 sequence reads: CASSLMREGEQYF. The DNA for the CDR3 is TGTGCCAGTAGTCTTATGAGGGAGGGCGAGCAGTACTTC.

This chain connects TRBV5-6 to TRBJ1-2; tentative D call: TRBD1 (5 bases). V lost 0 bases and J lost 3, with 12 bases in between. The CDR3 is made up of 15 amino acids. In germline, CDR1 is SGHDT, CDR2 YYEEEE. In nucleotides, the CDR3 is TGTGCCAGCAGCTTGGGAGGGGCGGGGGACTATGGCTACACCTTC. Its translation: CASSLGGAGDYGYTF.

This clone was counted between two and nine times. The chain carries TRBV19 and TRBJ2-7, with TRBD2 identical over 7 bases. The V gene's germline CDR1 is LNHDA and CDR2 SQIVND (reference sequence). The CDR3 runs to 14 residues. V dropped 4 bases and J dropped 1; count of bases not matched to a gene: 4. In DNA form, the CDR3 reads TGTGCCAGTAGTACCCCGGGGGGATCCTACGAGCAGTACTTC. Translation gives CASSTPGGSYEQYF. Together with reference TRBV19 and TRBJ2-7, the CDR3 gives the full variable domain: DGGITQSPKYLFRKEGQNVTLSCEQNLNHDAMYWYRQDPGQGLRLIYYSQIVNDFQKGDIAEGYSVSREKKESFPLTVTSAQKNPTAFYLCASSTPGGSYEQYFGPGTRLTVT.

The rearrangement links TRBV7-2 to TRBJ2-3; 9 positions agree with TRBD2. Germline-derived CDR1 and CDR2 are SGHTA and FQGNSA. The V and J ends lost 3 bases and 1 base, in that order; junction bases with no gene match: 2. The CDR3 runs 15 residues. The CDR3 region has the DNA TGTGCCAGCAGCTTTGAGCGGGGGGGCACAGATACGCAGTATTTT. This sequence encodes CASSFERGGTDTQYF.

The V call is TRBV15, the J call TRBJ1-2, with D maybe TRBD1 (6 bases). The ends were cut back, 4 bases at V and 4 bases at J, with 16 bases in the middle. CDR1 and CDR2 from the germline V gene are LNHNV and YYDKDF (reference sequence). The length of the CDR3 is 15 residues. In nucleotides, the CDR3 is TGTGCCACCAGCACCCGACAGGATTCCCCCTATGGCTACACCTTC. Its translation is CATSTRQDSPYGYTF. Filled out from reference TRBV15 and TRBJ1-2, the complete variable domain reads DAMVIQNPRYQVTQFGKPVTLSCSQTLNHNVMYWYQQKSSQAPKLLFHYYDKDFNNEADTPDNFQSRRPNTSFCFLDIRSPGLGDTAMYLCATSTRQDSPYGYTFGSGTRLTVV.

A single count supports this clone. This chain connects TRBV5-1 to TRBJ1-2, with 8 bases matching TRBD1. The CDR3 is made up of 16 amino acids. Germline assignment: CDR1 SGHRS and CDR2 YFSETQ. The J segment lost 7 bases and the V segment lost 2 bases, leaving 13 bases of the junction unmatched. CDR3 in amino acids: CASSLKLAGGFGGYTF. CDR3 bases: TGCGCCAGCAGCTTAAAGTTGGCAGGGGGCTTTGGTGGCTACACCTTC.